The rows below give T cell receptor beta chains drawn from one sample of a study of technical replicates of blood from several donors. Sequenced by immunoSEQ multiplex PCR; TCRdb stores in-frame clones only, minus some. The data hold more than 65,000 clones, with 95% to 97% observed a single time. What was sequenced was T cells isolated from PBMCs. These receptors all stem from a human donor in good health. Both conserved end residues are trimmed from each CDR3. A D gene is named only where the DNA matches it firmly.

D gene	V gene	J gene	CDR3 protein
.	TRBV5-5	TRBJ1-1	ASSLTGYTEAF
.	TRBV9	TRBJ2-7	ASSVAGDFNYEQY
TRBD2	TRBV7-2	TRBJ2-2	ASSTSALAGTVTGELF
.	TRBV29-1	TRBJ2-7	SVAGSPGQGIYEQY
.	TRBV6-6	TRBJ2-5	ASSWDTSETQY
.	TRBV25-1	TRBJ2-3	ASSELTGTDTQY
.	TRBV29-1	TRBJ2-1	SVVRVEQF
.	TRBV6-6	TRBJ2-5	ASIQSGGTQY
.	TRBV12-5	TRBJ1-1	ASGLLGRGAAF
TRBD2	TRBV7-9	TRBJ2-2	ASSLAPGLADTGELF